This TCR beta chain was recovered during a study of spatial heterogeneity in lung cancer. About the research overall: Combinations of a unique TCR and a UMI were tallied in raw reads, and on average each appeared more than ten times. Study-level results: Expanded tumor TCRs that were ubiquitous appeared in blood more at resection than follow-up.

Unique molecular identifiers tagged every individual TCR cDNA molecule. TCRdb independently ran MiXCR on the 5' RACE reads; one entry per CDR3 protein. Of approximately 81,000 distinct CDR3 sequences listed, around 13% are singletons. A note on this clonotype: The antigen is undetermined.

Per the germline V gene, CDR1 is SGHAT and CDR2 is FQNNGV. Germline trimming cut 3 bases from V and 3 bases from J; bases unmatched to any gene: 5. The CDR3 is 15 residues long. The time point here: sample taken at primary tumor resection. Whole RNA from tumor, nontumor lung or frozen PBMC was sequenced unsorted. Samples were donated by 72 untreated early-stage non-small cell lung cancer patients. The chain uses TRBV11-2 and TRBJ2-7; 10 bases line up with TRBD2. The material sequenced was PBMCs, taken at surgery. The sequence was obtained from a male donor with early-stage non-small cell lung cancer. CDR3 amino acids: CASSFSGRSIYEQYF. The CDR3 DNA reads TGTGCCAGCAGCTTTAGCGGGAGGAGTATCTACGAGCAGTACTTC.